The entry below gives a single TCR beta chain sequence along with its context. The data are from a study of T cells in Graves' hyperthyroidism and ophthalmopathy. Between the trimmed V and J ends, which lost 5 bases and 0 bases, there was a span of 13 bases. The CDR3 consists of 16 residues. CDR1 is SEHNR, CDR2 FQNEAQ, per germline (reference sequence). Disease lasting under 3 months, a NOSPECS grade of at least 4, and a Clinical Activity Score of at least 3 were features of the ophthalmopathy patients. RNA transcripts yielded amplified TCR beta CDR3 regions. HTBI primers were used for first-round RT-PCR of the TCR CDR3. MiXCR, applied by TCRdb to the multiplex PCR reads, yields one record per CDR3 protein. The table records hundreds of thousands of distinct CDR3 sequences, less than 20% of them present only once.

The TCR was taken from a man aged 40-49 years with Graves' ophthalmopathy. The V call is TRBV7-9, the J call TRBJ1-4; a weak D match, TRBD1 (5 bases). The sequencing sample was made of blood. CDR3 amino acids: CASSPGRFATNEKLFF. The CDR3 coding sequence is TGTGCCAGCAGCCCGGGACGCTTCGCAACTAATGAAAAACTGTTTTTT. The full variable domain, with the rest looked up from reference TRBV7-9 and TRBJ1-4, is DTGVSQNPRHKITKRGQNVTFRCDPISEHNRLYWYRQTLGQGPEFLTYFQNEAQLEKSRLLSDRFSAERPKGSFSTLEIQRTEQGDSAMYLCASSPGRFATNEKLFFGSGTQLSVL.